This note documents a single T cell receptor (beta chain) sequence. Original handling: Researchers report that nucleated cell counts were estimated from reference gene primer amplification. The assay was immunoSEQ multiplex PCR, and TCRdb's table has in-frame clones only and misses some. V and J calls and clone size come straight from that table; D and trimming were deduced from the DNA. Of tens of thousands of clones in the sample, 90% to 95% are singletons; the top ten hold roughly 9.7%. The record originates from a study of blood T cell repertoires in COVID-19. The overall study: The cDNA or gDNA used as material had been derived from T cells, B-cell-depleted T cells, or PBMCs.

This CDR3 is 15 amino acids long. The V end was cut by 6 bases, the J end by 0 bases, with 14 bases between. Germline V gives CDR1 SGHRS, CDR2 YFSETQ. The rearrangement joins TRBV5-1 to TRBJ2-3; tentative D call: TRBD2 (6 bases). Material: peripheral blood. The source is an elderly woman with acute or convalescent COVID-19. The CDR3 is CASNRAGTSTDTQYF. In DNA form, the CDR3 reads TGCGCCAGCAATCGGGCAGGGACTAGCACAGATACGCAGTATTTT.